This is a list of T cell receptor beta chains from one sample in a study of blood T cell repertoires in COVID-19. Repertoires were generated with immunoSEQ multiplex PCR, while TCRdb's copy carries only in-frame clones and drops some. The sample includes 300,000 to 450,000 clones, about nine tenths of them seen just once. What was sequenced was peripheral blood. The receptors here all came from an older woman with COVID-19, enrolled during active disease. Each CDR3 is given with its conserved first and last residue. The D gene is left open where the match is weak. Expanded clones are given a class, and other clones once, few, many or no size at all.

>TRBV11-1|NA|TRBJ1-1|TRBD1
TGTGCCAGCAGCTGGGGACAGGGAGGTGACACTGAAGCTTTCTTT
CASSWGQGGDTEAFF
>TRBV2|once|TRBJ2-3|TRBD2
TGTGCCAGCAGTTCCCTAGCGGGGTCCCTGAGGGATACGCAGTATTTT
CASSSLAGSLRDTQYF
>TRBV5-6|once|TRBJ1-1|TRBD1
TGTGCCAGCAGCTTGCTTACCGGGACAGGGATGTCCAACACTGAAGCTTTCTTT
CASSLLTGTGMSNTEAFF
>TRBV7-9|NA|TRBJ2-1|NA
TGTGCCAGCCTCGACATAAGCTCCTACAATGAGCAGTTCTTC
CASLDISSYNEQFF
>TRBV7-2|NA|TRBJ2-2|TRBD1
TGTGCCAGCAGCATGCGGACAGGGAACACCGGGGAGCTGTTTTTT
CASSMRTGNTGELFF
>TRBV4-1|once|TRBJ2-7|NA
TGCGCCAGCAGCCCCTCCTACAGGGGACTCGAGCAGTACTTC
CASSPSYRGLEQYF
>TRBV19|NA|TRBJ1-4|NA
TGTGCCAGTACCCCCCTGGGGCAGGGTGAGAGGAAACTGTTTTTT
CASTPLGQGERKLFF
>TRBV3-1/TRBV3-2|NA|TRBJ2-3|TRBD2
TGTGCCAGCAGCCGGCTAGCGGGGGGATTGACAGATACGCAGTATTTT
CASSRLAGGLTDTQYF
>TRBV7-9|NA|TRBJ2-1|NA
TGTGCCAGCAGCCCCAGCGGGACAGGCCTGCAGTTCTTC
CASSPSGTGLQFF
>TRBV19|NA|TRBJ1-5|TRBD1
TGTGCCAGTAGTATGGACAGGGTTAACCAGCCCCAGCATTTT
CASSMDRVNQPQHF
>TRBV24-1|NA|TRBJ2-5|TRBD2
TGTGCCACCAGCGCTAGCGGGGTACAAGAGACCCAGTACTTC
CATSASGVQETQYF
>TRBV2|NA|TRBJ1-2|NA
TGTGCCAGCAGTGGACAGCTTTCCTATGGCTACACCTTC
CASSGQLSYGYTF
>TRBV6-1|NA|TRBJ2-3|TRBD2
TGTGCCAGCAGTGACCCCACGAGGGCGGGGGGGCCGACAGATACGCAGTATTTT
CASSDPTRAGGPTDTQYF
>TRBV10-2|NA|TRBJ1-5|NA
TGCGCCAGCAGGAGAGACAGGTATAGCAATCAGCCCCAGCATTTT
CASRRDRYSNQPQHF
>TRBV4-1|once|TRBJ1-2|NA
TGCGCCAGCAGCCGAACATCAACTAACTATGGCTACACCTTC
CASSRTSTNYGYTF
>TRBV4-1|NA|TRBJ1-2|TRBD1
TGCGCCAGCAGGCCGCAGGGGGGTAACTATGGCTACACCTTC
CASRPQGGNYGYTF
>TRBV7-2|NA|TRBJ2-7|NA
TGTGCCAGCAGCTTCAGATACGGGGGCTCCTACGAGCAGTACTTC
CASSFRYGGSYEQYF
>TRBV27|once|TRBJ2-2|NA
TGTGCCAGCAGTTTGGGGGCGCGGACCGGGGAGCTGTTTTTT
CASSLGARTGELFF
>TRBV15|few|TRBJ2-7|TRBD1
TGTGCCACCAGCAGAGATCGGGCTGGGACAGGGGGTGAAGAGCAGTACTTC
CATSRDRAGTGGEEQYF
>TRBV12-2|NA|TRBJ1-5|NA
TGTGCAAGTCGCTCCCGGCTGACACCTTATAGCAATCAGCCCCAGCATTTT
CASRSRLTPYSNQPQHF
>TRBV5-1|NA|TRBJ2-3|TRBD2
TGCGCCAGCAGCTTGGGCGGAGCGGGGGGCACAGATACGCAGTATTTT
CASSLGGAGGTDTQYF
>TRBV11-2|NA|TRBJ1-2|NA
TGTGCCAGCAGCCGAGACAGTAACTATGGCTACACCTTC
CASSRDSNYGYTF
>TRBV2|NA|TRBJ1-1|TRBD1
TGTGCCAGCAAGGTGCAGGGGGCGAAAACTGAAGCTTTCTTT
CASKVQGAKTEAFF
>TRBV7-9|few|TRBJ1-5|NA
TGTGCCAGCAGCTCCGCGGGGGTGGAGAATCAGCCCCAGCATTTT
CASSSAGVENQPQHF
>TRBV5-4|NA|TRBJ1-2|NA
TGTGCCAGCAGCTTGGCACCTGCGGACATTAACTATGGCTACACCTTC
CASSLAPADINYGYTF
>TRBV2|NA|TRBJ2-1|TRBD2
TGTGCCAGCAGTTCCTCCGGGACTAGTTTTGAGCAGTTCTTC
CASSSSGTSFEQFF
>TRBV19|NA|TRBJ1-2|NA
TGTGCCAGTAGTATCCCCTCGGGGAACAGGGACGGCTACACCTTC
CASSIPSGNRDGYTF
>TRBV6-5|NA|TRBJ1-1|TRBD1
TGTGCCAGCAGTAGACAGGGGGTCACTGAAGCTTTCTTT
CASSRQGVTEAFF
>TRBV5-5|few|TRBJ1-6|NA
TGTGCCAGCAGCTTGGAGGGCGGAGGGACCCTGAATTCACCCCTCCACTTT
CASSLEGGGTLNSPLHF
>TRBV11-1|NA|TRBJ1-2|NA
TGTGCCAGCAGCTTACGGGAGGAGTCGTATGGCTACACCTTC
CASSLREESYGYTF
>TRBV2|once|TRBJ1-5|NA
TGTGCCAGCAGTGAAACCGCAGGGGCCGGGGATCATTTT
CASSETAGAGDHF
>TRBV9|NA|TRBJ2-3|NA
TGTGCCAGCAGCGTAGACTTCACAGATACGCAGTATTTT
CASSVDFTDTQYF
>TRBV6-1|NA|TRBJ1-1|NA
TGTGCCAGCAGTGATCCGGGCAGGGTGAACACTGAAGCTTTCTTT
CASSDPGRVNTEAFF
>TRBV7-2|NA|TRBJ1-2|TRBD1
TGTGCCAGCAGCTTGACGACAGGGGGATCTGGCTACACCTTC
CASSLTTGGSGYTF
>TRBV2|NA|TRBJ2-5|NA
TGTGCCAGCAGTCAAACGACTAACCAAGAGACCCAGTACTTC
CASSQTTNQETQYF
>TRBV6-5|NA|TRBJ2-2|NA
TGTGCCAGCAGTTATTTCGGTCTATCATCTCCCGGGGAGCTGTTTTTT
CASSYFGLSSPGELFF
>TRBV6-5|NA|TRBJ1-1|TRBD1
TGTGCCAGCAGTTACGACTACAGGGGCGTGAACACTGAAGCTTTCTTT
CASSYDYRGVNTEAFF
>TRBV7-9|NA|TRBJ2-7|NA
TGTGCCAGCAGTCCCTTAGGGGTATGGTACGAGCAGTACTTC
CASSPLGVWYEQYF
>TRBV5-1|NA|TRBJ1-1|TRBD1
TGCGCCAGCAGCACGGGACAGGGGGTGTTGAACACTGAAGCTTTCTTT
CASSTGQGVLNTEAFF